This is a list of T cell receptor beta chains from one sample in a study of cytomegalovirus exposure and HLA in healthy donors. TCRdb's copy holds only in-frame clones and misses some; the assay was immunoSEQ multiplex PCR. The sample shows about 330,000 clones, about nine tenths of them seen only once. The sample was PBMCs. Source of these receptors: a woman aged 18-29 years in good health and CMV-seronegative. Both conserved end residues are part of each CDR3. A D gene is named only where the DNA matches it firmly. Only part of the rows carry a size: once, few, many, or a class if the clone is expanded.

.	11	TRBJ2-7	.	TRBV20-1	CSAILEYEQYF	TGCAGTGCAATACTCGAATACGAGCAGTACTTC
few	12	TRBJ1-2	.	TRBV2	CASSDTVYGYTF	TGTGCCAGCAGTGATACAGTCTATGGCTACACCTTC
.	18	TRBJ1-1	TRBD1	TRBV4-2	CASSQAGPGTEMNTEAFF	TGTGCCAGCAGCCAAGCGGGGCCCGGGACAGAAATGAACACTGAAGCTTTCTTT
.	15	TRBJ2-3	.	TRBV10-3	CAINNRGSPTDTQYF	TGTGCCATCAACAACCGAGGGTCCCCCACAGATACGCAGTATTTT
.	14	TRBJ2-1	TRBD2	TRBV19	CASRNEPGGPEQFF	TGTGCCAGCAGAAATGAGCCGGGAGGCCCTGAGCAGTTCTTC
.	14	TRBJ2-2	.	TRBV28	CASSFGGVTGELFF	TGTGCCAGCAGTTTCGGGGGAGTGACCGGGGAGCTGTTTTTT
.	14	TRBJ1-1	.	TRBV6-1	CASSVQETNTEAFF	TGTGCCAGCAGTGTACAGGAGACGAACACTGAAGCTTTCTTT
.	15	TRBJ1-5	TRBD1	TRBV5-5	CASSKTGVSNQPQHF	TGTGCCAGCAGCAAAACAGGGGTAAGCAATCAGCCCCAGCATTTT
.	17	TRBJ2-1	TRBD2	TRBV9	CASSPRGLAGSYNEQFF	TGTGCCAGCAGCCCACGGGGACTAGCGGGATCCTACAATGAGCAGTTCTTC
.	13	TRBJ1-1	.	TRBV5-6	CASSLDRTAEAFF	TGTGCCAGCAGCTTGGACCGGACAGCAGAAGCTTTCTTT
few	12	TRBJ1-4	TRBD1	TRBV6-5	CASRGQIEKLFF	TGTGCCAGCAGGGGACAGATTGAAAAACTGTTTTTT
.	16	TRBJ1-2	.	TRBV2	CASSIARGRSNYGYTF	TGTGCCAGCAGTATAGCCAGGGGCCGTTCTAACTATGGCTACACCTTC
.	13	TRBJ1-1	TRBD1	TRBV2	CASAPTGFTEAFF	TGTGCCAGCGCGCCGACAGGGTTTACTGAAGCTTTCTTT
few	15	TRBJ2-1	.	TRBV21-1	CANKGWGLDGNEQFF	TGTGCCAACAAAGGGTGGGGACTAGACGGCAATGAGCAGTTCTTC
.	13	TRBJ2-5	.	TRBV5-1	CASSPGGRETQYF	TGCGCCAGCAGCCCCGGGGGACGGGAGACCCAGTACTTC
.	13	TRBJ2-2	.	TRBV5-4	CASSTTSAGELFF	TGTGCCAGCAGCACTACTAGTGCCGGGGAGCTGTTTTTT
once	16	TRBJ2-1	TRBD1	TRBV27	CASSLAGTGEYNEQFF	TGTGCCAGCAGTCTAGCCGGGACAGGGGAGTACAATGAGCAGTTCTTC
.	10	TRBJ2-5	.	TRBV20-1	CSAFQETQYF	TGCAGTGCCTTCCAGGAGACCCAGTACTTC
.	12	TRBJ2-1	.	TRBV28	CASRLASNEQFF	TGTGCCAGCAGACTAGCTAGCAATGAGCAGTTCTTC
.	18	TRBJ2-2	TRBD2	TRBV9	CASSVGWDPGLVSGELFF	TGTGCCAGCAGCGTAGGTTGGGATCCGGGACTAGTGTCCGGGGAGCTGTTTTTT
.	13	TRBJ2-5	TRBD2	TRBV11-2	CASSLSSGETQYF	TGTGCCAGCAGCTTATCTAGCGGAGAGACCCAGTACTTC
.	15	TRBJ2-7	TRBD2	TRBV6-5	CASSHTSAHSYEQYF	TGTGCCAGCAGCCACACTAGCGCCCACTCCTACGAGCAGTACTTC
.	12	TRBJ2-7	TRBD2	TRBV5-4	CASSGLAGRQYF	TGTGCCAGCAGCGGACTAGCGGGGAGGCAGTACTTC
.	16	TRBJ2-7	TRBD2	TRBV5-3	CARSFPTSGSTYEQYF	TGTGCCAGAAGCTTCCCGACCAGCGGGAGTACCTACGAGCAGTACTTC
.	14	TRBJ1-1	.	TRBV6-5	CASREQSMNTEAFF	TGTGCCAGCAGGGAACAGTCCATGAACACTGAAGCTTTCTTT
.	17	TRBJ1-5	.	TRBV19	CASRGGSIYGGGQPQHF	TGTGCCAGTAGAGGAGGGTCGATCTACGGCGGGGGCCAGCCCCAGCATTTT
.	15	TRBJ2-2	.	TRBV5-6	CASSLAGQATGELFF	TGTGCCAGCAGCTTGGCCGGTCAGGCCACCGGGGAGCTGTTTTTT
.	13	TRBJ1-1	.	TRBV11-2	CASTVGGYTEAFF	TGTGCCAGCACCGTGGGGGGGTACACTGAAGCTTTCTTT
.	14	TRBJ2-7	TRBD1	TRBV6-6	CASSYGTGVVEQYF	TGTGCCAGCAGTTACGGGACAGGGGTGGTTGAGCAGTACTTC
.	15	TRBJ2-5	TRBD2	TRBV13	CASSSLAANQETQYF	TGTGCCAGCAGCTCGCTAGCGGCTAACCAAGAGACCCAGTACTTC
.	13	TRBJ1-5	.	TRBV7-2	CASSARGNQPQHF	TGTGCCAGCAGCGCCAGGGGTAATCAGCCCCAGCATTTT
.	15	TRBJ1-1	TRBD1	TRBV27	CASSLVRGLGTEAFF	TGTGCCAGCAGTTTGGTGAGGGGGCTGGGCACTGAAGCTTTCTTT
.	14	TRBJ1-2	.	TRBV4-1	CASRPRFRAYGYTF	TGCGCCAGCAGGCCCAGATTTCGAGCGTATGGCTACACCTTC
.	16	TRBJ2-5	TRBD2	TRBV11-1	CASSSGTSGTQETQYF	TGTGCCAGCAGTTCCGGGACTAGCGGCACCCAAGAGACCCAGTACTTC
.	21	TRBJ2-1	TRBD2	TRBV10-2	CASSESIVTSGRVGVRNEQFF	TGCGCCAGCAGTGAGTCGATTGTGACTAGCGGGAGGGTTGGGGTCAGGAATGAGCAGTTCTTC
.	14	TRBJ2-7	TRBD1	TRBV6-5	CASKRLGQSYEQYF	TGTGCCAGCAAAAGACTGGGACAGTCCTACGAGCAGTACTTC
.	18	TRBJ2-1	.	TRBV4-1	CASSQDRITADSYNEQFF	TGCGCCAGCAGCCAAGATCGTATAACAGCGGACTCCTACAATGAGCAGTTCTTC
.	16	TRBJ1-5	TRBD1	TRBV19	CASTMTGWDSNQPQHF	TGTGCCAGTACCATGACAGGGTGGGATAGCAATCAGCCCCAGCATTTT
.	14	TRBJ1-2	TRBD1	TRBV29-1	CSVDGRGRGNGYTF	TGCAGCGTTGATGGCAGGGGGAGAGGGAACGGCTACACCTTC
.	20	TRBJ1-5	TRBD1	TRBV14	CASSHLVIGGRGVRNQPQHF	TGTGCCAGCAGCCATCTTGTTATAGGGGGCAGGGGTGTTCGCAATCAGCCCCAGCATTTT
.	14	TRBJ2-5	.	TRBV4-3	CASSQGQLEETQYF	TGCGCCAGCAGCCAAGGACAGTTAGAAGAGACCCAGTACTTC
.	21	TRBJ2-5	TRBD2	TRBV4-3	CASSQDIIRGRIAGGVETQYF	TGCGCCAGCAGCCAAGATATTATTCGGGGGAGAATAGCGGGAGGCGTAGAGACCCAGTACTTC
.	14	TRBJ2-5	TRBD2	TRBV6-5	CAISPSGRSETQYF	TGTGCCATCAGTCCTAGCGGGAGGTCTGAGACCCAGTACTTC
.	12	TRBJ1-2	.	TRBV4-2	CASSSQGYGYTF	TGTGCCAGCAGCTCGCAGGGCTATGGCTACACCTTC
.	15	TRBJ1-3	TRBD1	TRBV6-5	CASLDRDRSGNTIYF	TGTGCCAGCCTCGACAGGGATCGCTCTGGAAACACCATATATTTT
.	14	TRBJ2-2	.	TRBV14	CASSQGRQGRELFF	TGTGCCAGCAGCCAAGGGCGACAAGGCCGGGAGCTGTTTTTT
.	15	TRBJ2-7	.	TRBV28	CASSSFGQSVSEQYF	TGTGCCAGCAGTTCGTTCGGACAGTCTGTTAGCGAGCAGTACTTC
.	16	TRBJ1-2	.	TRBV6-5	CASSYSRAGANYGYTF	TGTGCCAGCAGTTACTCGAGGGCGGGAGCTAACTATGGCTACACCTTC
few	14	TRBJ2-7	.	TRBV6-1	CASSEAIRGAEQYF	TGTGCCAGCAGTGAAGCGATTAGGGGCGCAGAGCAGTACTTC
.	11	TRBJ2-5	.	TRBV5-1	CASKSQETQYF	TGCGCCAGCAAGAGCCAAGAGACCCAGTACTTC
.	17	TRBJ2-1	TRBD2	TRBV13	CASSLLEGTSAYNEQFF	TGTGCCAGCAGCTTATTGGAGGGGACTAGCGCCTACAATGAGCAGTTCTTC
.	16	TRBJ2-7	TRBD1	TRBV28	CASTTTDRVRRGEQYF	TGTGCCAGCACCACTACTGACAGGGTACGGCGAGGCGAGCAGTACTTC
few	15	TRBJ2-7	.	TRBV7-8	CASSSTQAVIYEQYF	TGTGCCAGCAGCTCGACCCAAGCGGTAATCTACGAGCAGTACTTC
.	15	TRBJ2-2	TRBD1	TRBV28	CASSWTGTGSGELFF	TGTGCCAGCAGCTGGACCGGGACAGGGAGCGGGGAGCTGTTTTTT
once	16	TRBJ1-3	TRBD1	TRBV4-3	CASSQGQASSGNTIYF	TGCGCCAGCAGCCAGGGACAGGCCAGCTCTGGAAACACCATATATTTT
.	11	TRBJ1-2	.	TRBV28	CASSLGGAGTF	TGTGCCAGCAGTTTGGGCGGAGCGGGGACCTTC
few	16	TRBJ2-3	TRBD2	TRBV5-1	CASSLAGRGSTDTQYF	TGCGCCAGCAGCTTGGCCGGGAGGGGTAGCACAGATACGCAGTATTTT